Included here is one T cell receptor beta chain sequence, with context. The V gene's germline CDR1 is MNHEY and CDR2 SMNVEV (reference sequence). The CDR3 contains 14 residues. V lost 2 bases and J lost 4, with 11 bases in between. These data come from a study of blood T cell repertoires in COVID-19. About the research overall: Italy, Spain and the United States were the sources of the convalescent and acute COVID-19 samples.

All enrollees were roughly 18 to 89 years old and from 25 or so US areas. Profiling relied on immunoSEQ multiplex PCR, and the TCRdb table lists in-frame clones only, not all of them. The sample lists roughly 300,000 clones, about nine tenths seen once, with less than 11% in the top ten. The V call is TRBV27, the J call TRBJ1-2; a weak D match, TRBD1 (5 bases). Sequencing was carried out using PBMCs or T cells enriched from blood (not recorded which). The receptor's source is a woman under 30 who had recovered from COVID-19. CDR3 sequence reads: CASSLQGRGYGYTF. The CDR3 nucleotides read TGTGCCAGCAGTTTACAGGGCCGCGGCTATGGCTACACCTTC.